This record looks at one T cell receptor (beta chain) sequence and its context. In the original processing: From reference gene primer amplification, estimates of nucleated cell counts were derived. Measured with immunoSEQ multiplex PCR; TCRdb has only the in-frame clones, and not every one. The V and J calls and the clone size are those of that table, but D and trimming were determined from the DNA. The sample lists around 62,000 clones, roughly 85% occurring once. The data derive from a study of blood T cell repertoires in COVID-19. Overall study context: Samples came from the United States, Italy and Spain, spanning acute and convalescent COVID-19. The analysed material was cDNA or gDNA that came from T cells, B-cell-depleted T cells, or PBMCs.

Germline trimming cut 2 bases from V and 6 bases from J; bases unmatched to any gene: 6. This CDR3 contains 15 residues. Germline V lookup: CDR1 SGHTA, CDR2 FQGNSA. The TCR originated in a man between 50 and 59 years old with acute or convalescent COVID-19. Sequenced: peripheral blood. The chain is built from TRBV7-2 and TRBJ2-7; 11 nucleotides agree with TRBD2. The CDR3 is CASSLSSGGAREQYF. CDR3 DNA sequence: TGTGCCAGCAGCTTAAGTAGCGGGGGGGCGCGCGAGCAGTACTTC.